Listed below are T cell receptor beta chains from one sample, sequenced in a study of T cell repertoires in cytomegalovirus infection. TCRdb used MiXCR to reprocess the reads, holding one entry per CDR3 protein. The sample has roughly 500,000 distinct CDR3 sequences, approximately 46% seen once. Their specific antigens are unknown. This specimen was cultured PBMCs, taken from culture after CMV antigen stimulation. The receptors were gathered from a human donor in good health (CMV status not recorded). Some clones in this sample may be carry-over from other donors' samples. Both conserved end residues are part of each CDR3. The order of the fields is J gene, clone size, V gene, D gene, CDR3 protein, CDR3 DNA. The D gene is left open where the match is weak. Size is omitted from some rows. Given values are once, few, many or a class for expanded clones.

J gene: TRBJ2-7
clone size: once
V gene: TRBV6-5
D gene: TRBD2
CDR3 protein: CASSHGTSGGSGQYF
CDR3 DNA: TGTGCCAGCAGCCACGGGACTAGCGGGGGGTCGGGGCAGTACTTC

J gene: TRBJ2-1
clone size: few
V gene: TRBV7-3
D gene: NA
CDR3 protein: CASRPQGRMLDEQFF
CDR3 DNA: TGTGCCAGCAGACCACAGGGTCGTATGCTCGATGAGCAGTTCTTC

J gene: TRBJ2-3
clone size: many
V gene: TRBV7-2
D gene: TRBD2
CDR3 protein: CASSFVAGPGDTQYF
CDR3 DNA: TGTGCCAGCAGCTTTGTAGCGGGCCCCGGAGATACGCAGTATTTT

J gene: TRBJ2-2
clone size: NA
V gene: TRBV19
D gene: TRBD1
CDR3 protein: CASSTAGQGGTGELFF
CDR3 DNA: TGTGCCAGTAGTACCGCGGGACAGGGAGGGACCGGGGAGCTGTTTTTT

J gene: TRBJ2-1
clone size: NA
V gene: TRBV2
D gene: NA
CDR3 protein: CASSEVDRLTFF
CDR3 DNA: TGTGCCAGCAGTGAAGTGGACCGACTTACCTTCTTC

J gene: TRBJ1-5
clone size: NA
V gene: TRBV4-3
D gene: NA
CDR3 protein: CASRFGHKEPQHF
CDR3 DNA: TGCGCCAGCCGGTTCGGGCATAAGGAGCCCCAGCATTTT

J gene: TRBJ2-3
clone size: NA
V gene: TRBV4-3
D gene: TRBD2
CDR3 protein: CASSPKLSAGGPTDTQYF
CDR3 DNA: TGCGCCAGCAGCCCAAAGCTTTCCGCGGGAGGGCCCACAGATACGCAGTATTTT

J gene: TRBJ1-5
clone size: NA
V gene: TRBV2
D gene: NA
CDR3 protein: CASSEVGGGGPQHF
CDR3 DNA: TGTGCCAGCAGTGAAGTTGGAGGGGGAGGCCCCCAGCATTTT

J gene: TRBJ2-7
clone size: few
V gene: TRBV7-2
D gene: TRBD2
CDR3 protein: CASSLERGSSYEQYF
CDR3 DNA: TGTGCCAGCAGCTTAGAGCGGGGGTCCTCCTACGAGCAGTACTTC

J gene: TRBJ2-7
clone size: NA
V gene: TRBV7-9
D gene: NA
CDR3 protein: CASSPAGDPRSYEQYF
CDR3 DNA: TGTGCCAGCAGCCCAGCCGGGGACCCTAGATCCTACGAGCAGTACTTC